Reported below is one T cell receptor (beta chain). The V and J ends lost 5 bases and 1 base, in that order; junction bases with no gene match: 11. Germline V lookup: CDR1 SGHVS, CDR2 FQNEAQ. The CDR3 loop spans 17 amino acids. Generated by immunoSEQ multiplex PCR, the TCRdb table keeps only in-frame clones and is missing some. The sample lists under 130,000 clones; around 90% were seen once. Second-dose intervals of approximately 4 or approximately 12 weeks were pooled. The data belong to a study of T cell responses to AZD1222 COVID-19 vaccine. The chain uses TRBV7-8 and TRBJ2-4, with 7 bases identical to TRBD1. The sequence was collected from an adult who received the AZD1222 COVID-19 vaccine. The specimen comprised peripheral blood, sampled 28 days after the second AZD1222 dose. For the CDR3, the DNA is TGTGCCAGCAGCCCCGCCACAGGGGCGGCGGCCAAAAACATTCAGTACTTC. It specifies CASSPATGAAAKNIQYF.